This T cell receptor (beta chain) was captured in a study of blood T cell repertoires in COVID-19. Methods used by the authors: Reference gene primer amplification gave nucleated cell count estimates. The protocol was immunoSEQ multiplex PCR, while the TCRdb copy is restricted to in-frame clones and leaves out a portion. V and J calls and clone size are as listed in that table; D and trimming were resolved from the DNA. In the table there are some 170,000 clones, more than 80% of which are singletons. Those enrolled in Seattle joined during active infection and were followed longitudinally afterward. The CDR3 is made up of 15 amino acids. Trimming removed 5 bases from V and 2 bases from J; junction bases left unmatched: 3. CDR1 is SGHTA and CDR2 is FQGTGA in the germline V gene.

Sample: peripheral blood. This clonotype was obtained from a woman aged 35 to 49 with COVID-19, enrolled during active disease. V gene TRBV7-3 combines with J gene TRBJ2-1; 10 positions agree with TRBD2. The CDR3 is CASSLLAGAYNEQFF. The CDR3 coding sequence is TGTGCCAGCAGCCTCCTAGCGGGGGCCTACAATGAGCAGTTCTTC.